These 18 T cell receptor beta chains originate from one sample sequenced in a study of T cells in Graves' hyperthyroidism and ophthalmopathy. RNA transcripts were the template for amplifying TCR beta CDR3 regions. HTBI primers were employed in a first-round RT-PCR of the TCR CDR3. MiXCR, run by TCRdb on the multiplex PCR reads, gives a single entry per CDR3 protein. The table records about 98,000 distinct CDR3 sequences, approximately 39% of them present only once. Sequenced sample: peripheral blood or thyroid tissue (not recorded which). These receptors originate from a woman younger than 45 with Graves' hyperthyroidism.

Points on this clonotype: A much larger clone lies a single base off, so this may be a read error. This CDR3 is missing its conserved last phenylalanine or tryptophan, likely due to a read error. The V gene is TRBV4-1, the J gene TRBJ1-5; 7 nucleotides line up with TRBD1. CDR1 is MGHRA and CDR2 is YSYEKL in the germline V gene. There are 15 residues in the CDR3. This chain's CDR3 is CASTQQGLSNQPQHL. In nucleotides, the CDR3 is TGCGCCAGCACCCAACAGGGGTTAAGCAATCAGCCCCAGCATCTT.

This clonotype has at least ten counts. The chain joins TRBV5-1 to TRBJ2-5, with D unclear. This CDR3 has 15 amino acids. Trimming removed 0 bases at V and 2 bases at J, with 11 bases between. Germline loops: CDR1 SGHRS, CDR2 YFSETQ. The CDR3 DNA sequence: TGCGCCAGCAGCTTGGAGGATAGTAGGCAAGAGACCCAGTACTTC. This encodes CASSLEDSRQETQYF. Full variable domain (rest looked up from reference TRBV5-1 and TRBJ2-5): KAGVTQTPRYLIKTRGQQVTLSCSPISGHRSVSWYQQTPGQGLQFLFEYFSETQRNKGNFPGRFSGRQFSNSRSEMNVSTLELGDSALYLCASSLEDSRQETQYFGPGTRLLVL.

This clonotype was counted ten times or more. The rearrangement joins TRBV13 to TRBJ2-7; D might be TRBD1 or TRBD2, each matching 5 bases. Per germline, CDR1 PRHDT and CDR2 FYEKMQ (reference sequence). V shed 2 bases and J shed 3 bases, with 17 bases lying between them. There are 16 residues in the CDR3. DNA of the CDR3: TGTGCCAGCAGCTTATATACCCCTAGAGGGGACTACGAGCAGTACTTC. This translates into CASSLYTPRGDYEQYF.

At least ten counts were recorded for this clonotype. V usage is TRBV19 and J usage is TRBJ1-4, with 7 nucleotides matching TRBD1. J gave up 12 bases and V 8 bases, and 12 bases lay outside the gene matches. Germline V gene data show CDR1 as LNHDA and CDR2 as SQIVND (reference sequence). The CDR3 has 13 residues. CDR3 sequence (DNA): TGTGCCAGTGGACAGGCGAATAGTTTGGAACTGTTTTTT. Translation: CASGQANSLELFF.

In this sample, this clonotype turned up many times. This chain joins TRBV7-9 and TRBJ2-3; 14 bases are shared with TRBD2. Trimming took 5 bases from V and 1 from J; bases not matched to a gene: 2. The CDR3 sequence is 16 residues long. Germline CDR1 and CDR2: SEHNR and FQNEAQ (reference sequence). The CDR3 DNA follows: TGTGCCAGCAGCGGGACTAGCGGGAGTGGCACAGATACGCAGTATTTT. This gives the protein CASSGTSGSGTDTQYF. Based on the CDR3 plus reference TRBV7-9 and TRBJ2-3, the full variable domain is DTGVSQNPRHKITKRGQNVTFRCDPISEHNRLYWYRQTLGQGPEFLTYFQNEAQLEKSRLLSDRFSAERPKGSFSTLEIQRTEQGDSAMYLCASSGTSGSGTDTQYFGPGTRLTVL.

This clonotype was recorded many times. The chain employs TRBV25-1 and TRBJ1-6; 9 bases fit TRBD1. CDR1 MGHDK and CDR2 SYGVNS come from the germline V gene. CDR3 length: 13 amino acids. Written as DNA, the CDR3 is TGTGCTAGCCCGGGACAGGGCAATTCACCCCTCCACTTT. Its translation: CASPGQGNSPLHF.

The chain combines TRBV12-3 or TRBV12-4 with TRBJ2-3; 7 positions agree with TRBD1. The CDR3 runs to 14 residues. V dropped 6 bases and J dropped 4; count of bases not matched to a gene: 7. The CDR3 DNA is TGTGCCAGCAGAGTCAGGGGGTTCCCAGATACGCAGTATTTT. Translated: CASRVRGFPDTQYF.

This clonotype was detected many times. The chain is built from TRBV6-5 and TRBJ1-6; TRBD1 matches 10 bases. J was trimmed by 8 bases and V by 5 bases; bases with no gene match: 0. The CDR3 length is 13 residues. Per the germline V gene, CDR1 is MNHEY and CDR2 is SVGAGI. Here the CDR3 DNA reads TGTGCCAGCAGTGGACAGGGGGATTCACCCCTCCACTTT. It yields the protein CASSGQGDSPLHF.

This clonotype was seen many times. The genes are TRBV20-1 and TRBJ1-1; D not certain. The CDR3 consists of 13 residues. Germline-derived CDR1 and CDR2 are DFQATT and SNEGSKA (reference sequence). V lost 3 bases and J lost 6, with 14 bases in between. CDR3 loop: CSASVWGVAEAFF. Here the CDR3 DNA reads TGCAGTGCTAGTGTGTGGGGTGTCGCTGAAGCTTTCTTT.

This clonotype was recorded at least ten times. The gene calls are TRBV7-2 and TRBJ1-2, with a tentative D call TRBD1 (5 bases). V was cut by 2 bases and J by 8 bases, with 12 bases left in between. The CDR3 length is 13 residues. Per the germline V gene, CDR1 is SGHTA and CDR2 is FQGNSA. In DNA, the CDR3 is TGTGCCAGCAGCTTACGGCAGGGAGTAGGCTACACCTTC. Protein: CASSLRQGVGYTF.

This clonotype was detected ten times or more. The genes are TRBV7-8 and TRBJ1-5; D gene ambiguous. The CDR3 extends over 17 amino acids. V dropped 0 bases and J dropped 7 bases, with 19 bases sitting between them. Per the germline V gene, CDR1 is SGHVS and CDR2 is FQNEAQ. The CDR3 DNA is TGTGCCAGCAGCTTAGCGTATTCTGGGGTGGCGGGGCAGCCCCAGCATTTT. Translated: CASSLAYSGVAGQPQHF.

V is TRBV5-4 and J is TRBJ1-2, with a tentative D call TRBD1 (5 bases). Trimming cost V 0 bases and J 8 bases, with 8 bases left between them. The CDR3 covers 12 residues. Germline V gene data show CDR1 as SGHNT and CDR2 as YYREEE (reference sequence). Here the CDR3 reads CASSLAGEGYTF. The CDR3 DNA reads TGTGCCAGCAGCTTGGCGGGGGAGGGCTACACCTTC. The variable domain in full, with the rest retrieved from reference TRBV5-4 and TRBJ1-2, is ETGVTQSPTHLIKTRGQQVTLRCSSQSGHNTVSWYQQALGQGPQFIFQYYREEENGRGNFPPRFSGLQFPNYSSELNVNALELDDSALYLCASSLAGEGYTFGSGTRLTVV.

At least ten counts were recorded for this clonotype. In nucleotides, the CDR3 is TGCGCCAGCAGCGCTCAGGGGAAGGCTTTCTTT. Protein: CASSAQGKAFF. V and J are TRBV5-1 and TRBJ1-1; TRBD1 might be the D (6 bases). The CDR3 has 11 residues. Germline CDR1 is SGHRS and CDR2 is YFSETQ. Trimming took 4 bases from V and 11 from J, leaving 12 bases between them.

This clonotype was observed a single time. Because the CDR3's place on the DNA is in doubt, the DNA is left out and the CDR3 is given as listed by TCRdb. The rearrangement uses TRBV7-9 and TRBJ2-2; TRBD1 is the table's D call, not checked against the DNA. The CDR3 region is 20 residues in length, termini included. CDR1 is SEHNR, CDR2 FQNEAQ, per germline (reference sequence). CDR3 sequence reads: CASSFEETQYFGPGTGELFF.

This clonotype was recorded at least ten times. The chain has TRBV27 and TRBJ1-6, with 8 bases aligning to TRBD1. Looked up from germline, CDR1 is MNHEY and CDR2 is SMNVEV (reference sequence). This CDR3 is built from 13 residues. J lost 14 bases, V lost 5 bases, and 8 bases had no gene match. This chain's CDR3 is CASSPGQGTALHF. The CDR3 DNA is TGTGCCAGCAGTCCCGGACAGGGAACGGCCCTCCACTTT.

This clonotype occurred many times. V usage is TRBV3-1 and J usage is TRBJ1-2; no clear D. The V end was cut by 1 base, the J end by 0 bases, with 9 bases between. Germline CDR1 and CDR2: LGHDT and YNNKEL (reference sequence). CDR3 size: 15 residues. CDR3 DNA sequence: TGTGCCAGCAGCCAAGCCCTCATCGCTAACTATGGCTACACCTTC. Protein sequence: CASSQALIANYGYTF. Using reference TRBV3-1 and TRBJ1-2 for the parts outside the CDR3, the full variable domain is DTAVSQTPKYLVTQMGNDKSIKCEQNLGHDTMYWYKQDSKKFLKIMFSYNNKELIINETVPNRFSPKSPDKAHLNLHINSLELGDSAVYFCASSQALIANYGYTFGSGTRLTVV.

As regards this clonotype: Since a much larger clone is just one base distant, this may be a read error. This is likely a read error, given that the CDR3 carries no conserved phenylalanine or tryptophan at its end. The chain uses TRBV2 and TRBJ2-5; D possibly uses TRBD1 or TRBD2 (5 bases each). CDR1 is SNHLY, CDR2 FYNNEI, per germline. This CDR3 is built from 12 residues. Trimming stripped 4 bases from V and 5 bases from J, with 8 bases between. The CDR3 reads CASSGGWETQYV. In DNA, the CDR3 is TGTGCCAGCAGTGGGGGGTGGGAGACCCAGTACGTC.

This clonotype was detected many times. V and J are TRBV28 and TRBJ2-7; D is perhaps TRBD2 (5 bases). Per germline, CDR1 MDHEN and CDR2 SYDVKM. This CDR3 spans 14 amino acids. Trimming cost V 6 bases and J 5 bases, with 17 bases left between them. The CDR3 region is CASRILRGDHEQYF. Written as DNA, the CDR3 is TGTGCCAGCAGAATCCTCCGGGGAGACCACGAGCAGTACTTC.